The rows below give T cell receptor beta chains drawn from one sample of a study of T cell responses to AZD1222 COVID-19 vaccine. Data came from immunoSEQ multiplex PCR; TCRdb stores just in-frame clones and leaves some out. The sample shows approximately 110,000 clones, about nine tenths of them seen only once. The source was peripheral blood, collected on day 0 of AZD1222 vaccination. These TCRs come from an adult in good health. Both conserved end residues are part of each CDR3.

j_gene | v_gene | CDR3aa
TRBJ2-7 | TRBV5-1 | CASSLASGRNIPYEQYF
TRBJ2-2 | TRBV10-3 | CAIGLAGGYTGELFF
TRBJ2-3 | TRBV5-1 | CASSLLQEDTQYF
TRBJ2-6 | TRBV29-1 | CSVENAANVLTF
TRBJ1-6 | TRBV6-2/TRBV6-3 | CASSYSESSYNSPLHF
TRBJ1-2 | TRBV9 | CASGEGAFPDYGYTF
TRBJ2-1 | TRBV6-2/TRBV6-3 | CASSYRASGGANEQFF
TRBJ2-7 | TRBV3-1/TRBV3-2 | CASSQGLAREYEQYF
TRBJ1-5 | TRBV19 | CASSIGGSQPQHF
TRBJ2-5 | TRBV7-3 | CASSLGTSGGGETQYF
TRBJ2-1 | TRBV11-2 | CASSPEVSYNEQFF
TRBJ2-3 | TRBV6-2/TRBV6-3 | CASSYGRYSDTQYF
TRBJ2-5 | TRBV11-1 | CASSFLPGTPQKTQYF
TRBJ2-7 | TRBV28 | CASSYRASYEQYF
TRBJ2-2 | TRBV4-1 | CASSQEPSERLAGGAGELFF